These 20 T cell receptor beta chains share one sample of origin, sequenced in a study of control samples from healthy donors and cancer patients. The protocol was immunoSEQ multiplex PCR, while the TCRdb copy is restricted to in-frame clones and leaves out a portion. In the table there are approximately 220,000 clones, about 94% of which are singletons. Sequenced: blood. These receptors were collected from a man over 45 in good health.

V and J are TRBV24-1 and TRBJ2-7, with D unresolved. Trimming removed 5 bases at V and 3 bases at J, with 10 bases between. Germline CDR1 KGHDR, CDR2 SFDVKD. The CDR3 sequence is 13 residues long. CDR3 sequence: CATSGSPNYEQYF. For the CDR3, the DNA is TGTGCCACCAGTGGGAGCCCGAACTACGAGCAGTACTTC.

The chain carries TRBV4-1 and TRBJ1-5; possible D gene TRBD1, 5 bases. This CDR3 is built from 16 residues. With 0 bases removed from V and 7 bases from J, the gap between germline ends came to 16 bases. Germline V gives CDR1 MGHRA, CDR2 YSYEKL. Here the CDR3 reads CASSQEGRGVGQPQHF. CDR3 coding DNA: TGCGCCAGCAGCCAAGAAGGAAGAGGGGTGGGCCAGCCCCAGCATTTT.

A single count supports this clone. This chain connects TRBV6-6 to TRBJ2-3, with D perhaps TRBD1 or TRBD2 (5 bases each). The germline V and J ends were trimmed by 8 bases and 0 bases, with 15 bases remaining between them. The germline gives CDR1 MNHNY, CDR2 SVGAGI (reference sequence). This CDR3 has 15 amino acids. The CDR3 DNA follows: TGTGCCAGCCGCCGGGACGGTACTAGCACAGATACGCAGTATTTT. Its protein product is CASRRDGTSTDTQYF.

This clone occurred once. The CDR3 bases are TGTGCCAGCAGCTTTATGGGACGGAACTATGGCTACACCTTC. Its translation: CASSFMGRNYGYTF. The V gene is TRBV7-2, the J gene TRBJ1-2, with D maybe TRBD1 (5 bases). The CDR3 consists of 14 residues. V dropped 3 bases and J dropped 2 bases, with 10 bases sitting between them. The germline CDR1 and CDR2 sequences are SGHTA and FQGNSA.

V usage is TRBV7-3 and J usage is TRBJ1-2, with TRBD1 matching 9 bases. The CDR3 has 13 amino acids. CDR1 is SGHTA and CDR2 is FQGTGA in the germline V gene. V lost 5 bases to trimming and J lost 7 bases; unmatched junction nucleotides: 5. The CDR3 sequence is CASSRTGAGGYTF. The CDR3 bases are TGTGCCAGCAGCCGGACAGGGGCGGGTGGCTACACCTTC. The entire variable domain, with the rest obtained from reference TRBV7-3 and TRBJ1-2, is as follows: GAGVSQTPSNKVTEKGKYVELRCDPISGHTALYWYRQSLGQGPEFLIYFQGTGAADDSGLPNDRFFAVRPEGSVSTLKIQRTERGDSAVYLCASSRTGAGGYTFGSGTRLTVV.

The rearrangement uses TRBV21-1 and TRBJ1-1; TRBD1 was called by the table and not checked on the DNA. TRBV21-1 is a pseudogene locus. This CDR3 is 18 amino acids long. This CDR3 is CASLLPRTGVYWHTEAFF. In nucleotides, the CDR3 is TGTGCCAGCTTACTCCCAAGGACAGGGGTTTATTGGCACACTGAAGCTTTCTTT.

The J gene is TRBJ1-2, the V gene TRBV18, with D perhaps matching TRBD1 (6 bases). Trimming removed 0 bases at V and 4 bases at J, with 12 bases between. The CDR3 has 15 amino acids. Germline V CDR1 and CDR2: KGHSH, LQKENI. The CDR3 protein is CASSPPQGTGYGYTF. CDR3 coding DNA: TGTGCCAGCTCACCACCCCAGGGGACTGGCTATGGCTACACCTTC.

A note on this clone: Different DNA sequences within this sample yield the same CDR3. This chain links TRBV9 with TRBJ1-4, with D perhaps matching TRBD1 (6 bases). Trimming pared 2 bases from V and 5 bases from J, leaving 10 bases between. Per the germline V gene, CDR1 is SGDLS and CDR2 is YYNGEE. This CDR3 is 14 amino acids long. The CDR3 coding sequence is TGTGCCAGCAGCGTTGGGACACTAAATGAAAAACTGTTTTTT. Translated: CASSVGTLNEKLFF.

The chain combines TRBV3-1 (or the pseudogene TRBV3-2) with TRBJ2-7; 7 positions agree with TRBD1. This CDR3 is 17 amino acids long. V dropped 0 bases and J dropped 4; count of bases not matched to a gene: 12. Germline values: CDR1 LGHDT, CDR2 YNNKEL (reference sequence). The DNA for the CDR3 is TGTGCCAGCAGCCAAGACGTATCGACAGGGCTTTTGTACGAGCAGTACTTC. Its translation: CASSQDVSTGLLYEQYF.

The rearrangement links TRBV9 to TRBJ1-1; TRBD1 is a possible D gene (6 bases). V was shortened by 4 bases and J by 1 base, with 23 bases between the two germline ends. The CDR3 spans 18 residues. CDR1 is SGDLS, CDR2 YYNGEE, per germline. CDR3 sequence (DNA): TGTGCCAGCAGCCCAAACCCCCTACATCGAGGGGGGAACACTGAAGCTTTCTTT. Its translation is CASSPNPLHRGGNTEAFF. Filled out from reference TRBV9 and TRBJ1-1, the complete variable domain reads DSGVTQTPKHLITATGQRVTLRCSPRSGDLSVYWYQQSLDQGLQFLIQYYNGEERAKGNILERFSAQQFPDLHSELNLSSLELGDSALYFCASSPNPLHRGGNTEAFFGQGTRLTVV.

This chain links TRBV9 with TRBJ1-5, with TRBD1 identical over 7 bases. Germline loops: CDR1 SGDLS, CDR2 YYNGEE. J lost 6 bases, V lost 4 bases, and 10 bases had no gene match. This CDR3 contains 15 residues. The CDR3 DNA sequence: TGTGCCAGCAGCCCAAGTGTCGACAGGGCTCAGCCCCAGCATTTT. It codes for CASSPSVDRAQPQHF.

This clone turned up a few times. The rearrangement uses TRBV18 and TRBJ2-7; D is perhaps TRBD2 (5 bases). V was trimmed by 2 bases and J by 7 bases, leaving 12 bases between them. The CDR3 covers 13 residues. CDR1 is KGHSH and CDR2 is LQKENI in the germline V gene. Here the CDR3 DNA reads TGTGCCAGCTCACCAGGACCTTCGGGGGAGCAGTACTTC. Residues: CASSPGPSGEQYF.

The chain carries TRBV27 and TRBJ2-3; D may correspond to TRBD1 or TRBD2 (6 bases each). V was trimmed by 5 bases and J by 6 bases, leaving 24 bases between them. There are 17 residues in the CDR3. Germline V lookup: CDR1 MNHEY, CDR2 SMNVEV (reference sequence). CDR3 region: CASSTKGGLAPRDTQYF. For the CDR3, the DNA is TGTGCCAGCAGTACAAAAGGGGGGCTCGCGCCTAGGGATACGCAGTATTTT.

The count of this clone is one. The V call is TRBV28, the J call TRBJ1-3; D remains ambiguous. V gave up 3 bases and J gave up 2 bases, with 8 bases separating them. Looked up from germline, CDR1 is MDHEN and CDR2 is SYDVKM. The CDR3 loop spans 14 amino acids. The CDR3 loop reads CASSLAGAGNTIYF. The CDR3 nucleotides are TGTGCCAGCAGTTTGGCGGGAGCTGGAAACACCATATATTTT.

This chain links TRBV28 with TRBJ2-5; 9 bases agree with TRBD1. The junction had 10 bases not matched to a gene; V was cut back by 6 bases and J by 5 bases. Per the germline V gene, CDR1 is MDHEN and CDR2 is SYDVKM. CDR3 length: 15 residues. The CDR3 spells CASSSGQGRGETQYF. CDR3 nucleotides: TGTGCCAGCAGCTCGGGACAGGGCAGAGGTGAGACCCAGTACTTC.

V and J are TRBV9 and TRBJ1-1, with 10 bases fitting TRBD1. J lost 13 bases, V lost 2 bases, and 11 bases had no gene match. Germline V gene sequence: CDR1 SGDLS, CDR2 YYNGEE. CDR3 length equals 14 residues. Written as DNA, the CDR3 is TGTGCCAGCAGCGTTATGACAGGGGGCGGGGATGTTTTCTTT. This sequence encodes CASSVMTGGGDVFF.

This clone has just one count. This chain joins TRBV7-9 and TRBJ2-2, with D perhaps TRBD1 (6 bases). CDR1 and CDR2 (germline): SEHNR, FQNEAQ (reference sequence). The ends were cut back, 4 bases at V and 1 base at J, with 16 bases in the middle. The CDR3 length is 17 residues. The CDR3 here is CASSSRRGSKNTGELFF. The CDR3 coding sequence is TGTGCCAGCAGCTCACGAAGGGGGAGTAAGAACACCGGGGAGCTGTTTTTT.

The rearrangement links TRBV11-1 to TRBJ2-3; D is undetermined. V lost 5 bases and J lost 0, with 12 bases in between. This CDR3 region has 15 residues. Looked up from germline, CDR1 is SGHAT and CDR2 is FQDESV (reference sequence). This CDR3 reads CASSLRISSTDTQYF. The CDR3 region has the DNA TGTGCCAGCAGCCTAAGGATCTCTAGCACAGATACGCAGTATTTT.

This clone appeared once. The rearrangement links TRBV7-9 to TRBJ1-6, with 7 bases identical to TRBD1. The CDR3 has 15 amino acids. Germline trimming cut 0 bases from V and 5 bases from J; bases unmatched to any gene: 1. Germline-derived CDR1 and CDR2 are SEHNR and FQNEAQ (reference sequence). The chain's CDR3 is CASSLATGHNSPLHF. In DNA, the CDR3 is TGTGCCAGCAGCTTAGCGACAGGGCATAATTCACCCCTCCACTTT.

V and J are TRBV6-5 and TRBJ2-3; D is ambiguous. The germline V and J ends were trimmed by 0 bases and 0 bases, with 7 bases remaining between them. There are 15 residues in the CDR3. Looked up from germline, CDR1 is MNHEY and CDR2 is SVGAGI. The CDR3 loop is CASSYSSGSTDTQYF. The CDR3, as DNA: TGTGCCAGCAGTTACTCGTCCGGAAGCACAGATACGCAGTATTTT.